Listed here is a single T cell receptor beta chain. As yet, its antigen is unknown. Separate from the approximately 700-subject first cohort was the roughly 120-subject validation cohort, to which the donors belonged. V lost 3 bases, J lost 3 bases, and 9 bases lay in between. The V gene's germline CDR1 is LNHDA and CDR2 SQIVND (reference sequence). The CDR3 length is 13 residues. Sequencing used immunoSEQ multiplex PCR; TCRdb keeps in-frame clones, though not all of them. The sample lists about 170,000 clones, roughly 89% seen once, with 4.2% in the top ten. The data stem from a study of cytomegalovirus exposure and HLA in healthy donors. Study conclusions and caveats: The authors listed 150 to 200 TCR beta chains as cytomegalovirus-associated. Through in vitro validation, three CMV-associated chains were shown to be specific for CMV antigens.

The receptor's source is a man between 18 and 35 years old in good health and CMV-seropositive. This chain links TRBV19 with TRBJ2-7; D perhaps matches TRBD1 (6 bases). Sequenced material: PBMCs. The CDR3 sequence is CASSIRDNYEQYF. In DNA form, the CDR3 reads TGTGCCAGTAGTATCCGGGACAACTACGAGCAGTACTTC.